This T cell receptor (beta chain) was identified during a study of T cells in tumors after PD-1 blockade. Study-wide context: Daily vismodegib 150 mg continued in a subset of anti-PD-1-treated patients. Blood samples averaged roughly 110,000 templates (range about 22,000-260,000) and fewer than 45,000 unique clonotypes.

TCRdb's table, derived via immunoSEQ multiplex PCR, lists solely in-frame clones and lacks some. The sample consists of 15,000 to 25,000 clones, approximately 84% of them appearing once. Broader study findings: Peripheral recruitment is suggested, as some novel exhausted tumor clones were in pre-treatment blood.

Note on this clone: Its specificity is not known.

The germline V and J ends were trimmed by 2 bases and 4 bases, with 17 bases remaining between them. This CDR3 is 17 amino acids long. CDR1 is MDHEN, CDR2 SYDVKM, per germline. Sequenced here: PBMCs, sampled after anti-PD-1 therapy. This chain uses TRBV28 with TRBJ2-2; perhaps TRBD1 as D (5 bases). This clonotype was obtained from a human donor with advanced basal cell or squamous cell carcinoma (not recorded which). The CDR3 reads CASSLVETAYFTGELFF. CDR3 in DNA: TGTGCCAGCAGTTTAGTCGAGACAGCGTACTTCACCGGGGAGCTGTTTTTT.